These 27 T cell receptor beta chains were all obtained from the same sample, sequenced in a study of cytomegalovirus exposure and HLA in healthy donors. The PCR was carried out with 60 Vbeta primers and 13 Jbeta primers. The assay was immunoSEQ multiplex PCR, and TCRdb's table has in-frame clones only and misses some. Among over 110,000 clones, over 65% were seen once, and the ten largest hold over 2.5%. Sequenced: PBMCs. Source of these receptors: a male donor in good health and CMV-seronegative.

Note on this clone: A junction end diverges from the germline sequence, so it may reflect a read error. This chain connects TRBV7-9 to TRBJ2-7; D remains ambiguous. The CDR3 covers 11 residues. CDR1 and CDR2 (germline): SEHNR, FQNEAQ (reference sequence). The CDR3 coding sequence is TGTTCCAGCAGCTTCGGGTACGAGCAGTACTTC. Translating it yields CSSSFGYEQYF.

The chain carries TRBV28 and TRBJ1-5, with TRBD1 as a possible D gene (5 bases). Between the trimmed V and J ends, which lost 5 bases and 5 bases, there was a span of 10 bases. Per the germline V gene, CDR1 is MDHEN and CDR2 is SYDVKM. This CDR3 is 13 amino acids long. CDR3 sequence: CASSQGNDQPQHF. The DNA for the CDR3 is TGTGCCAGCAGTCAGGGTAACGATCAGCCCCAGCATTTT.

The chain combines TRBV28 with TRBJ2-7, with 8 positions matching TRBD2. CDR3 size: 15 residues. The germline V gene encodes CDR1 MDHEN and CDR2 SYDVKM. The V gene end was trimmed by 0 bases and the J gene end by 5 bases; junction bases not matched to a gene: 6. Here the CDR3 DNA reads TGTGCCAGCAGTTTATGGTCAGCGGGAGAGGACGAGCAGTACTTC. Translating it yields CASSLWSAGEDEQYF.

CDR3 protein: CASSQERAGNTEAFF. The CDR3 bases are TGCGCCAGCAGCCAAGAAAGGGCGGGGAACACTGAAGCTTTCTTT. This chain uses TRBV4-1 with TRBJ1-1; no clear D. This CDR3 is built from 15 residues. Germline V gives CDR1 MGHRA, CDR2 YSYEKL. V gave up 0 bases and J gave up 1 base, with 9 bases separating them.

V is TRBV19 and J is TRBJ1-2; D is undetermined. Germline V gene lookup returns CDR1 LNHDA and CDR2 SQIVND (reference sequence). V lost 6 bases, J lost 8 bases, and 10 bases lay in between. The CDR3 has 11 amino acids. The CDR3 spells CASRTRSGYTF. The CDR3 DNA reads TGTGCCAGTAGGACAAGGTCCGGCTACACCTTC.

This clone was counted a few times. The V call is TRBV29-1, the J call TRBJ1-4; unclear D gene. Germline values: CDR1 SQVTM, CDR2 ANQGSEA. The CDR3 contains 12 residues. Trimming removed 5 bases from V and 3 bases from J, with 7 bases in between. In DNA form, the CDR3 reads TGCAGCGTTTGGCACCCTAATGAAAAACTGTTTTTT. Encoded protein: CSVWHPNEKLFF.

The genes are TRBV5-1 and TRBJ2-1, with a tentative D call TRBD2 (6 bases). The CDR3 sequence is 14 residues long. The germline V gene encodes CDR1 SGHRS and CDR2 YFSETQ. V was shortened by 4 bases and J by 9 bases, with 17 bases between the two germline ends. CDR3 in DNA: TGCGCCAGCAGCAGTCTAGGAGGGCCAGGTGAGCAGTTCTTC. Its translation: CASSSLGGPGEQFF.

The table lists this clone with a few counts. This chain connects TRBV6-5 to TRBJ2-7, with 9 bases fitting TRBD1. The CDR3 is made up of 15 amino acids. V lost 2 bases, J lost 3 bases, and 5 bases stayed unmatched. Germline V gene data show CDR1 as MNHEY and CDR2 as SVGAGI. As DNA, the CDR3 is TGTGCCAGCAGTTACACGAGGACAGGGGACTACGAGCAGTACTTC. This sequence encodes CASSYTRTGDYEQYF.

This clone turned up a few times. J is TRBJ1-5 and V is TRBV15, with D possibly being TRBD1 (6 bases). Germline V gives CDR1 LNHNV, CDR2 YYDKDF (reference sequence). The V end lost 2 bases, the J end lost 0 bases, and 14 bases lay between the germline ends. This CDR3 has 17 residues. The CDR3 reads CATSRRLQGSSNQPQHF. CDR3 bases: TGTGCCACCAGCAGAAGACTACAGGGTTCTAGCAATCAGCCCCAGCATTTT.

This chain connects TRBV6-1 to TRBJ2-1, with 12 bases matching TRBD2. Trimming removed 5 bases from V and 9 bases from J; junction bases left unmatched: 5. CDR3 size: 14 residues. CDR1 is MNHNS and CDR2 is SASEGT in the germline V gene. CDR3 DNA: TGTGCCAGCAGTCTTTCACTAGCGGGAGGTGAGCAGTTCTTC. This encodes CASSLSLAGGEQFF.

The chain carries TRBV5-6 and TRBJ2-2; TRBD1 aligns across 7 bases. After removal of 1 base from V and 2 bases from J, the junction contained 8 bases not matched to a gene. The length of the CDR3 is 17 residues. The V gene's germline CDR1 is SGHDT and CDR2 YYEEEE. The CDR3 nucleotides are TGTGCCAGCAGCTTGTTGTCTGGACAGGTAAACACCGGGGAGCTGTTTTTT. Translated, it gives CASSLLSGQVNTGELFF.

CDR3 region: CASRQDTGTEAFF. Here the CDR3 DNA reads TGTGCCAGCAGGCAAGATACAGGGACTGAAGCTTTCTTT. The rearrangement uses TRBV28 and TRBJ1-1; possible D gene TRBD1, 6 bases. CDR3 length equals 13 residues. Germline V gene lookup returns CDR1 MDHEN and CDR2 SYDVKM. Trimming shortened V by 6 bases and J by 5 bases, and 13 bases separated the two germline ends.

The J gene is TRBJ2-3, the V gene TRBV7-9; 12 nucleotides line up with TRBD2. J gave up 6 bases and V 4 bases, and 8 bases lay outside the gene matches. This CDR3 is built from 16 residues. Germline CDR1 reads SEHNR; CDR2 reads FQNEAQ (reference sequence). The CDR3 DNA sequence: TGTGCCAGCAGCTGGCTAGCGGGAGGGACCAGGGATACGCAGTATTTT. Protein: CASSWLAGGTRDTQYF.

The V gene is TRBV18, the J gene TRBJ1-4, with D tentatively TRBD1 (5 bases). The V end was cut by 3 bases, the J end by 7 bases, with 9 bases between. The germline V gene encodes CDR1 KGHSH and CDR2 LQKENI. This CDR3 has 13 residues. This CDR3 reads CASSPPGPEKLFF. The CDR3 DNA is TGTGCCAGCTCACCCCCAGGGCCTGAAAAACTGTTTTTT.

The chain links TRBV7-9 to TRBJ2-7, with a possible D match to TRBD2 (5 bases). CDR3 size: 13 residues. CDR1 and CDR2 (germline): SEHNR, FQNEAQ (reference sequence). V gave up 1 base and J gave up 8 bases, with 12 bases separating them. CDR3 loop: CASSLGYEGQQYF. The CDR3 bases are TGTGCCAGCAGCTTAGGATATGAGGGTCAGCAGTACTTC.

This chain connects TRBV19 to TRBJ2-5, with D perhaps TRBD2 (5 bases). The CDR3 totals 17 residues. V lost 3 bases and J lost 1, with 18 bases in between. Germline V gives CDR1 LNHDA, CDR2 SQIVND (reference sequence). The CDR3 DNA follows: TGTGCCAGTAGTATCGGGGTAACCCCCTACCTCCAAGAGACCCAGTACTTC. Translation: CASSIGVTPYLQETQYF.

The J gene is TRBJ2-7, the V gene TRBV27; D uncertain. The V and J ends lost 9 bases and 0 bases respectively, with 9 bases between them. Germline CDR1 reads MNHEY; CDR2 reads SMNVEV (reference sequence). CDR3 length equals 12 residues. CDR3 amino acids: CASGWASYEQYF. CDR3 in DNA: TGTGCCAGTGGTTGGGCCTCCTACGAGCAGTACTTC.

This sequence joins TRBV5-1 and TRBJ2-2; 9 nucleotides align to TRBD2. The CDR3 runs 17 residues. The trim removed 2 bases at V and 5 bases at J, leaving 10 bases unmatched. Germline loops: CDR1 SGHRS, CDR2 YFSETQ. CDR3 nucleotides: TGCGCCAGCAGCTTAATCCCGCTTAGCGGGAGAACCGGGGAGCTGTTTTTT. Protein: CASSLIPLSGRTGELFF.

This clone was counted a single time. The gene calls are TRBV7-9 and TRBJ2-7; TRBD2 matches at 12 bases. The CDR3 has 17 residues. V shed 6 bases, J shed 2 bases, and the junction held 11 bases outside the gene matches. Germline V gene data show CDR1 as SEHNR and CDR2 as FQNEAQ (reference sequence). The CDR3 protein is CASRGGTSGYNPYEQYF. CDR3 in DNA: TGTGCCAGCAGAGGTGGGACTAGCGGGTACAATCCCTACGAGCAGTACTTC. Full variable domain (missing parts from reference TRBV7-9 and TRBJ2-7): DTGVSQNPRHKITKRGQNVTFRCDPISEHNRLYWYRQTLGQGPEFLTYFQNEAQLEKSRLLSDRFSAERPKGSFSTLEIQRTEQGDSAMYLCASRGGTSGYNPYEQYFGPGTRLTVT.

This chain connects TRBV7-2 to TRBJ2-3; 9 bases are shared with TRBD2. The V gene end was trimmed by 3 bases and the J gene end by 3 bases; junction bases not matched to a gene: 7. CDR1 is SGHTA and CDR2 is FQGNSA in the germline V gene. There are 16 residues in the CDR3. The CDR3 loop is CASSFTLAGVTDTQYF. In DNA form, the CDR3 reads TGTGCCAGCAGCTTTACGTTAGCGGGAGTAACAGATACGCAGTATTTT.

The CDR3 here is CASSPQSDTQYF. In DNA, the CDR3 is TGTGCCAGCAGTCCCCAATCAGATACGCAGTATTTT. The chain combines TRBV27 with TRBJ2-3; D call uncertain. The CDR3 runs 12 residues. Germline CDR1 and CDR2: MNHEY and SMNVEV (reference sequence). V was pared by 5 bases and J by 4 bases, with 7 bases between.

The genes are TRBV23-1 and TRBJ1-5; D remains unclear. TRBV23-1 is an open reading frame whose function is uncertain. V lost 4 bases and J 6 bases, leaving 16 bases between the germline ends. The CDR3 length is 15 residues. This CDR3 reads CASSPRALSGQPQHF. CDR3 in DNA: TGCGCCAGCAGTCCACGGGCCCTAAGCGGTCAGCCCCAGCATTTT.

This rearrangement joins TRBV30 to TRBJ1-1; no definite D call. Germline CDR1 reads GTSNPN; CDR2 reads SVGIG (reference sequence). This CDR3 contains 13 residues. V was shortened by 1 base and J by 0 bases, with 6 bases between the two germline ends. In nucleotides, the CDR3 is TGTGCCTGGAGTGATCAGATGAACACTGAAGCTTTCTTT. It is translated as CAWSDQMNTEAFF.

V is TRBV9 and J is TRBJ2-2; D might be TRBD2 (5 bases). The CDR3 runs 13 residues. V lost 0 bases, J lost 13 bases, and 13 bases lay in between. CDR1 is SGDLS, CDR2 YYNGEE, per germline. The CDR3 here is CASSVDVGRGLFF. The DNA of the CDR3 is TGTGCCAGCAGCGTAGACGTTGGTCGGGGGCTGTTTTTT.

This chain connects TRBV6-1 to TRBJ2-5, with TRBD1 identical over 8 bases. The better agreement between TRBJ2-7 and the DNA end casts doubt on the J call. This CDR3 region has 15 residues. Germline assignment: CDR1 MNHNS and CDR2 SASEGT. This CDR3 reads CASSEDRTGSYEQYF. CDR3 bases: TGTGCCAGCAGTGAAGATAGGACAGGGAGCTACGAGCAGTACTTC.

This sequence joins TRBV18 and TRBJ2-2; D is possibly TRBD1 (5 bases). CDR1 is KGHSH and CDR2 is LQKENI in the germline V gene. V lost 2 bases and J lost 1, with 8 bases in between. The CDR3 runs 15 residues. The CDR3 nucleotides are TGTGCCAGCTCACCAACAGGTGGGAACACCGGGGAGCTGTTTTTT. This gives the protein CASSPTGGNTGELFF.

This chain links TRBV7-2 with TRBJ1-2, with 8 bases aligning to TRBD1. J gave up 8 bases and V 7 bases, and 6 bases lay outside the gene matches. This CDR3 comprises 12 residues. Germline values: CDR1 SGHTA, CDR2 FQGNSA. CDR3 loop: CASNAGGWGYTF. The CDR3 DNA follows: TGTGCCAGCAACGCAGGGGGCTGGGGCTACACCTTC.